One and the same sample provided the 17 T cell receptor beta chains below, sequenced in a study of cytomegalovirus exposure and HLA in healthy donors. PCR amplification relied on 60 Vbeta primers (plus 13 Jbeta primers). Profiled with immunoSEQ multiplex PCR; TCRdb holds only in-frame clones, not every one. The table has over 100,000 clones, roughly 80% seen once. Sequenced sample: PBMCs. The receptors come from a man aged 30 to 45 in good health and CMV-seronegative.

The rearrangement links TRBV7-2 to TRBJ2-7, with 12 bases lining up with TRBD1. Germline V gene sequence: CDR1 SGHTA, CDR2 FQGNSA. CDR3 length: 15 amino acids. Trimming cost V 3 bases and J 5 bases; bases outside gene matches: 5. Written as DNA, the CDR3 is TGTGCCAGCAGCTTTACCGGGACAGGGGGCCACGAGCAGTACTTC. Its protein is CASSFTGTGGHEQYF.

The chain is built from TRBV15 and TRBJ2-7; D remains ambiguous. Per the germline V gene, CDR1 is LNHNV and CDR2 is YYDKDF (reference sequence). The CDR3 is made up of 15 amino acids. V gave up 0 bases and J gave up 3 bases, with 12 bases separating them. CDR3 region: CATSRDPGSDYEQYF. CDR3 in DNA: TGTGCCACCAGCAGAGATCCCGGGTCGGACTACGAGCAGTACTTC.

The chain uses TRBV12-2 and TRBJ2-7; the DNA was not compared with TRBD2, the D call given in the table. TRBV12-2 is noted as a pseudogene. CDR3 length equals 22 residues. CDR3 amino acids: CASRSPHPEEDWPGAMRNEQYF. For the CDR3, the DNA is TGTGCAAGTCGCTCTCCCCATCCGGAGGAGGATTGGCCGGGAGCAATGAGGAACGAGCAGTACTTC.

This clone occurred once. V and J are TRBV5-8 and TRBJ2-6, with D perhaps matching TRBD1 (5 bases). CDR1 SGHTS and CDR2 YDEGEE come from the germline V gene. Trimming pared 4 bases from V and 0 bases from J, leaving 11 bases between. The CDR3 loop spans 16 amino acids. The CDR3 coding sequence is TGTGCCAGCAGCCCCAGGACATTCTCTGGGGCCAACGTCCTGACTTTC. It encodes CASSPRTFSGANVLTF.

V usage is TRBV9 and J usage is TRBJ1-6; D not resolved. The germline gives CDR1 SGDLS, CDR2 YYNGEE. The CDR3 extends over 15 amino acids. Trimming took off 0 bases at V and 10 bases at J, with 14 bases between the two ends. Here the CDR3 reads CASSVARGSGSPLHF. Here the CDR3 DNA reads TGTGCCAGCAGCGTAGCCCGTGGGTCGGGGTCACCCCTCCACTTT.

The chain is built from TRBV7-2 and TRBJ2-2, with a weak D call TRBD1 (6 bases). CDR1 SGHTA and CDR2 FQGNSA come from the germline V gene. CDR3 length: 14 amino acids. Between the trimmed V and J ends, which lost 5 bases and 5 bases, there was a span of 12 bases. CDR3 in amino acids: CASSQRGTTGELFF. The DNA for the CDR3 is TGTGCCAGCAGCCAGAGGGGGACAACCGGGGAGCTGTTTTTT.

This chain connects TRBV5-1 to TRBJ2-3; 9 bases fit TRBD1. CDR1 and CDR2 from the germline V gene are SGHRS and YFSETQ. J lost 8 bases, V lost 3 bases, and 4 bases had no gene match. CDR3 length: 13 residues. The CDR3 loop reads CASSSDRGFTQYF. For the CDR3, the DNA is TGCGCCAGCAGCTCTGACAGGGGGTTTACGCAGTATTTT.

This clone was recorded only once. V and J are TRBV29-1 and TRBJ1-5, with 10 positions matching TRBD1. This CDR3 spans 13 amino acids. The junction had 3 bases not matched to a gene; V was cut back by 6 bases and J by 4 bases. Germline loops: CDR1 SQVTM, CDR2 ANQGSEA. The CDR3 loop is CSVWTGGNQPQHF. CDR3 DNA: TGCAGCGTGTGGACAGGGGGAAATCAGCCCCAGCATTTT.

The chain uses TRBV18 and TRBJ2-3; TRBD2 matches at 9 bases. CDR1 KGHSH and CDR2 LQKENI come from the germline V gene. This CDR3 is built from 17 residues. V was pared by 3 bases and J by 2 bases, with 9 bases of the junction left unmatched. CDR3 sequence: CASSPIAGTSHTDTQYF. DNA for the CDR3: TGTGCCAGCTCACCTATCGCCGGGACTAGCCACACAGATACGCAGTATTTT.

In its sample, this clone was seen once. The chain recombines TRBV7-9 with TRBJ2-7, with 7 bases aligning to TRBD2. CDR1 and CDR2 from the germline V gene are SEHNR and FQNEAQ (reference sequence). The CDR3 consists of 14 residues. The junction had 6 bases not matched to a gene; V was cut back by 5 bases and J by 2 bases. The CDR3 sequence: CASSPSGLAYEQYF. CDR3 DNA: TGTGCCAGCAGCCCTAGCGGCTTAGCCTACGAGCAGTACTTC.

The J gene is TRBJ1-1, the V gene TRBV9, with TRBD1 matching over 9 bases. The V gene's germline CDR1 is SGDLS and CDR2 YYNGEE. J gave up 3 bases and V 4 bases, and 7 bases lay outside the gene matches. This CDR3 contains 15 residues. The CDR3 region is CASSPAWTGDTEAFF. The CDR3 DNA sequence: TGTGCCAGCAGCCCAGCATGGACAGGGGACACTGAAGCTTTCTTT.

The chain is built from TRBV5-1 and TRBJ2-3, with a tentative D call TRBD1 (5 bases). The germline gives CDR1 SGHRS, CDR2 YFSETQ. V was cut by 2 bases and J by 4 bases, with 11 bases left in between. This CDR3 spans 14 amino acids. As DNA, the CDR3 is TGCGCCAGCAGCTTAATTCAGGGCTCAGATACGCAGTATTTT. Translation gives CASSLIQGSDTQYF.

The rearrangement links TRBV27 to TRBJ2-3, with D possibly being TRBD1 (5 bases). This CDR3 contains 21 residues. Germline lookup yields CDR1 MNHEY and CDR2 SMNVEV (reference sequence). The germline V and J ends were trimmed by 0 bases and 4 bases, with 29 bases remaining between them. As DNA, the CDR3 is TGTGCCAGCAGTTTATCCTCAAGGGGCAGGGTTCCATTTCGGGCACCAGATACGCAGTATTTT. Translation: CASSLSSRGRVPFRAPDTQYF.

Details on this clone: Relative to the germline gene, one junction end is altered; a read error may explain this. The genes are TRBV7-6 and TRBJ2-6, with a weak D call TRBD1 (5 bases). This CDR3 is 17 amino acids long. Germline V gene sequence: CDR1 SGHVS, CDR2 FNYEAQ. DNA of the CDR3: TGTGCCAGCACCCCCGACAGCCCTGTCTCTGGGGCCAACGGCCTGACTTTC. Residues: CASTPDSPVSGANGLTF.

The V gene is TRBV23-1, the J gene TRBJ1-1; D gene uncertain. TRBV23-1 is an ORF, with its function uncertain. The CDR3 is 13 residues long. Trimming pared 7 bases from V and 1 base from J, leaving 10 bases between. CDR3 DNA sequence: TGCGCCAGCATTATCTTCCGGAACACTGAAGCTTTCTTT. Its protein product is CASIIFRNTEAFF.

The genes are TRBV5-6 and TRBJ2-2; D is possibly TRBD1 (6 bases). V was clipped by 7 bases and J by 4 bases, with 23 bases between them. The length of the CDR3 is 17 residues. Germline V gene sequence: CDR1 SGHDT, CDR2 YYEEEE. This CDR3 reads CASGASVQGGGTGELFF. The CDR3 coding sequence is TGTGCCAGCGGAGCTTCGGTACAGGGTGGGGGCACCGGGGAGCTGTTTTTT.

The chain joins TRBV10-3 to TRBJ1-1; 8 nucleotides align to TRBD1. Per the germline V gene, CDR1 is ENHRY and CDR2 is SYGVKD. V shed 1 base and J 0 bases; nucleotides not matched to a gene: 7. The CDR3 runs 17 residues. The CDR3 reads CAISEYGQGSVNTEAFF. The CDR3 DNA reads as TGTGCCATCAGTGAGTATGGACAGGGAAGCGTGAACACTGAAGCTTTCTTT.